The source of this T cell receptor (beta chain) is a study of response to subunit inactivated influenza vaccine. General study findings and limits: Few additional T cells are recruited per seasonal influenza vaccination, authors suggested.

Comment on this clonotype: The antigen remains unidentified.

Each CDR3 protein gets one entry after TCRdb re-called the RT-PCR reads with MiXCR. The sample lists 800,000 to 1,000,000 distinct CDR3 sequences; about 20% were seen once. Germline V gene sequence: CDR1 MDHEN, CDR2 SYDVKM. The trim removed 8 bases at V and 3 bases at J, leaving 7 bases unmatched. The CDR3 totals 14 residues. The chain couples TRBV28 to TRBJ1-5; 7 positions match TRBD1. The material was PBMCs from blood, obtained about 5 days after vaccination. This receptor was obtained from a man aged 50 to 60 who received an inactivated influenza vaccine. For the CDR3, the DNA is TGTGCCAGCGGGGACAGACCCAACAATCAGCCCCAGCATTTT. Translating gives CASGDRPNNQPQHF.